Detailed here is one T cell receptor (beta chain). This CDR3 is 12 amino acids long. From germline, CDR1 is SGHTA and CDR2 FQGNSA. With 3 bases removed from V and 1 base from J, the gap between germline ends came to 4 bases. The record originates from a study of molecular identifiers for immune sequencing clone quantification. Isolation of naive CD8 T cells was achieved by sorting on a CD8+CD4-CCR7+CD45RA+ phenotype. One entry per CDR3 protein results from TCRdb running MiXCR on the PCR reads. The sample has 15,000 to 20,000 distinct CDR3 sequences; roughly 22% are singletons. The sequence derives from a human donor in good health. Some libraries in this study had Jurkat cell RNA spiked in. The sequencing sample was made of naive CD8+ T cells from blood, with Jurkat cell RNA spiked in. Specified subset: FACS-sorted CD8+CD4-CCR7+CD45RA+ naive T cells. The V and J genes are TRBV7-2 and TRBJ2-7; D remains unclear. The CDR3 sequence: CASSFPSYEQYF. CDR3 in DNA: TGTGCCAGCAGCTTCCCGTCCTACGAGCAGTACTTC.